This T cell receptor (beta chain) was recovered during a study of T cells in Graves' hyperthyroidism and ophthalmopathy. TCR beta CDR3 regions were amplified from RNA transcripts. The HTBI primer set served for first-round RT-PCR of the TCR CDR3. TCRdb used MiXCR to reprocess the multiplex PCR reads, holding one entry per CDR3 protein. The sample holds roughly 510,000 distinct CDR3 sequences, around 21% seen once. Looked up from germline, CDR1 is SNHLY and CDR2 is FYNNEI. The trim removed 7 bases at V and 3 bases at J, leaving 8 bases unmatched. The CDR3 contains 14 residues. Out of more than 8 ml of fresh peripheral blood came the PBMCs. Ten or more counts support this clonotype.

The sequencing input was blood. The TCR was taken from a man aged 18 to 35 with Graves' hyperthyroidism. V gene TRBV2 combines with J gene TRBJ1-2, with 7 positions matching TRBD1. The CDR3 coding sequence is TGTGCCAGCAAAGGAGACAGGGCGGACTATGGCTACACCTTC. Encoded protein: CASKGDRADYGYTF.